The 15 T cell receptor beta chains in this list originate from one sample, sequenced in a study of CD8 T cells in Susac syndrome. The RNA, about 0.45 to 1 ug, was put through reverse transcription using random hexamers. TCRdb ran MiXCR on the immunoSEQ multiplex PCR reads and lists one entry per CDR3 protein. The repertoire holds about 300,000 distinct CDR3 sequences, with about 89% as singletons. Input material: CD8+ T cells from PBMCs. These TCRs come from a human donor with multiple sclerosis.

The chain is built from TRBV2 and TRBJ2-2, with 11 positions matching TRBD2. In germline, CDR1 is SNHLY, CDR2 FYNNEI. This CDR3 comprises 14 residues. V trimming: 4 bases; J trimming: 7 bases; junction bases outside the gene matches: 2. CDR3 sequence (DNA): TGTGCCAGCAGTGGACTAGCGGGAAGCGGGGAGCTGTTTTTT. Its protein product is CASSGLAGSGELFF.

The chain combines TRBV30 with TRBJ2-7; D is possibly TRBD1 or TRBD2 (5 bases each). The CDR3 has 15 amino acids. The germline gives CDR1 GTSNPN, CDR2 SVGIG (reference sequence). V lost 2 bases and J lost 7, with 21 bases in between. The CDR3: CAWSWMDRDLGEQYF. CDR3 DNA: TGTGCCTGGAGTTGGATGGACCGGGACCTCGGGGAGCAGTACTTC. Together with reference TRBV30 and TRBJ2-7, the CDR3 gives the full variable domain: SQTIHQWPATLVQPVGSPLSLECTVEGTSNPNLYWYRQAAGRGLQLLFYSVGIGQISSEVPQNLSASRPQDRQFILSSKKLLLSDSGFYLCAWSWMDRDLGEQYFGPGTRLTVT.

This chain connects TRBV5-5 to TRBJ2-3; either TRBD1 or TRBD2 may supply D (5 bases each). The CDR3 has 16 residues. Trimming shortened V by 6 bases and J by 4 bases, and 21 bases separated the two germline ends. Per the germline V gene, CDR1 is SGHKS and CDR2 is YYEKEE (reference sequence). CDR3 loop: CASTPGQTVVADTQYF. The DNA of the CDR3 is TGTGCCAGCACCCCGGGGCAGACAGTCGTAGCAGATACGCAGTATTTT. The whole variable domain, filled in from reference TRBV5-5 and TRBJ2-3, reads DAGVTQSPTHLIKTRGQQVTLRCSPISGHKSVSWYQQVLGQGPQFIFQYYEKEERGRGNFPDRFSARQFPNYSSELNVNALLLGDSALYLCASTPGQTVVADTQYFGPGTRLTVL.

CDR3 residues: CASSVAGAGETQYF. In DNA form, the CDR3 reads TGTGCCAGCAGCGTAGCAGGGGCCGGAGAGACCCAGTACTTC. The rearrangement links TRBV9 to TRBJ2-5; perhaps TRBD1 as D (6 bases). The CDR3 loop spans 14 amino acids. Germline values: CDR1 SGDLS, CDR2 YYNGEE. The V and J ends lost 0 bases and 4 bases respectively, with 10 bases between them. Filled out from reference TRBV9 and TRBJ2-5, the complete variable domain reads DSGVTQTPKHLITATGQRVTLRCSPRSGDLSVYWYQQSLDQGLQFLIQYYNGEERAKGNILERFSAQQFPDLHSELNLSSLELGDSALYFCASSVAGAGETQYFGPGTRLLVL.

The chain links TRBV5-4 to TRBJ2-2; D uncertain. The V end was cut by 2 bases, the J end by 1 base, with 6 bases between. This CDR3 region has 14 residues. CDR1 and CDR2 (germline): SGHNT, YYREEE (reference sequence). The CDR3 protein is CASSFAENTGELFF. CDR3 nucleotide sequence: TGTGCCAGCAGCTTTGCGGAGAACACCGGGGAGCTGTTTTTT. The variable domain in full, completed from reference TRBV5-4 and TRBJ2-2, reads ETGVTQSPTHLIKTRGQQVTLRCSSQSGHNTVSWYQQALGQGPQFIFQYYREEENGRGNFPPRFSGLQFPNYSSELNVNALELDDSALYLCASSFAENTGELFFGEGSRLTVL.

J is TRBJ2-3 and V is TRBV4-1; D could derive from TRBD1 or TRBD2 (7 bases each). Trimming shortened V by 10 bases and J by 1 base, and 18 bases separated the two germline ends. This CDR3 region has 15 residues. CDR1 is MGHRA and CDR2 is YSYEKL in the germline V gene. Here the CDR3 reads CATTFQGGGTDTQYF. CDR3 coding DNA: TGCGCCACTACTTTTCAGGGGGGGGGCACAGATACGCAGTATTTT.

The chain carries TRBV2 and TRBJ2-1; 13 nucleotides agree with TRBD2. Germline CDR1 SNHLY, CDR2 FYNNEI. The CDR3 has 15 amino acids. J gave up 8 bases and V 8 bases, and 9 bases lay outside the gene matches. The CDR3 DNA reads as TGTGCCAGCGCCTCCGGGACTAGCGGGGATGATGAGCAGTTCTTC. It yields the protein CASASGTSGDDEQFF.

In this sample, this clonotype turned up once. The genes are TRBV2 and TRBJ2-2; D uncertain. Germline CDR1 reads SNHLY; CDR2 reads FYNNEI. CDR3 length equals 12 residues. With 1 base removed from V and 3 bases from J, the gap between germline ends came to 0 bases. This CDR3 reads CASSEDTGELFF. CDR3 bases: TGTGCCAGCAGTGAAGACACCGGGGAGCTGTTTTTT.

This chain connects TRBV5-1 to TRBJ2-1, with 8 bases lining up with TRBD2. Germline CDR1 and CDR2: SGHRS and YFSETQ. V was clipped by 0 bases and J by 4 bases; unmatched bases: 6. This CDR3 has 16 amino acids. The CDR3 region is CASSLAFGGGYNEQFF. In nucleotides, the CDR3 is TGCGCCAGCAGCTTGGCCTTTGGCGGGGGGTACAATGAGCAGTTCTTC.

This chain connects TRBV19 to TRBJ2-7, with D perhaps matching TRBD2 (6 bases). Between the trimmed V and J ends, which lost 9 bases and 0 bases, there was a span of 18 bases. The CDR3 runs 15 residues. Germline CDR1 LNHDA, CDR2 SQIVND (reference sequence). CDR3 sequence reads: CASRETAASSYEQYF. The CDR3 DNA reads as TGTGCCAGCCGGGAGACAGCTGCTAGCTCCTACGAGCAGTACTTC.

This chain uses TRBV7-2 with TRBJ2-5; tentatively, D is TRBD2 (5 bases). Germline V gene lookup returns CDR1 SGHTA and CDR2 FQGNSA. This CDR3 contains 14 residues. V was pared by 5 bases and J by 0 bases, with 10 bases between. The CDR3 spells CASSARRYQETQYF. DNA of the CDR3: TGTGCCAGCAGCGCTCGGAGGTACCAAGAGACCCAGTACTTC.

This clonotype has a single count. DNA for the CDR3: TGCAGTGCTAGAGATGAAGGAGGGGGCAATCAGCCCCAGCATTTT. Residues: CSARDEGGGNQPQHF. This chain connects TRBV20-1 to TRBJ1-5; TRBD1 is a possible D gene (5 bases). CDR1 DFQATT and CDR2 SNEGSKA come from the germline V gene (reference sequence). This CDR3 has 15 residues. Trimming took off 0 bases at V and 2 bases at J, with 11 bases between the two ends.

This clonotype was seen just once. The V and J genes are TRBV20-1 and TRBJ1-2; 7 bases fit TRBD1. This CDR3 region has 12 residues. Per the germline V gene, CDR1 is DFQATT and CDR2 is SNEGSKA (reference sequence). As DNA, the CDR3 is TGCAGATACCCAGACAGGGCCTATGGCTACACCTTC. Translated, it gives CRYPDRAYGYTF.

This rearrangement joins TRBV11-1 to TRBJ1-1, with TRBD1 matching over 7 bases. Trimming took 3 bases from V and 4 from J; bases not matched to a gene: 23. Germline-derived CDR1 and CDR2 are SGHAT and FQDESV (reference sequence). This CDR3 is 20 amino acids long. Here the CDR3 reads CASSLLLDRAVVGGSTEAFF. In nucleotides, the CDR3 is TGTGCCAGCAGCTTGTTATTAGACAGGGCTGTCGTGGGTGGATCCACTGAAGCTTTCTTT.

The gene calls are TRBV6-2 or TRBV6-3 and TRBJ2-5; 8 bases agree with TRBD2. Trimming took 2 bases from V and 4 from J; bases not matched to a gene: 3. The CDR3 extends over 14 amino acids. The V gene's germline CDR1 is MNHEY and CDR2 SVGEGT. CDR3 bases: TGTGCCAGCAGTTACACAACTAGCGGAGAGACCCAGTACTTC. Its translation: CASSYTTSGETQYF.